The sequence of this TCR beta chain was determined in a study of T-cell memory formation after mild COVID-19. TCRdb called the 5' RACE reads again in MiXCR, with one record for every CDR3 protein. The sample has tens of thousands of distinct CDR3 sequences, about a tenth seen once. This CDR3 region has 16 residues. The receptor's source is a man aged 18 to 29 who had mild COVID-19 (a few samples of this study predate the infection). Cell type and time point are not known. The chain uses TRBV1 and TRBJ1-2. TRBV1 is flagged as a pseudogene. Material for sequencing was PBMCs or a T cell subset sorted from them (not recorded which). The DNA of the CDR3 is TGCACCAGCCTCCGACATACTGGACGGGTTCTCTATGGCTACACCTTC. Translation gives CTSLRHTGRVLYGYTF.